This is a list of T cell receptor beta chains from one sample in a study of cytotoxic CD8 clonotypes in ibrutinib-treated CLL. Sequencing used immunoSEQ multiplex PCR; TCRdb keeps in-frame clones, though not all of them. The sample includes 70,000 to 80,000 clones, roughly 85% seen only once; the top ten take about 39%. The input for sequencing was PBMCs, taken after 24 months of ibrutinib treatment. The source is a human donor with chronic lymphocytic leukemia. Each CDR3 is given with its conserved first and last residue. Fields, in order: V gene, clone size, J gene, CDR3 protein. Size tells how often a clone was seen (once, few, many) or the class of an expanded clone, and some rows leave it out.

v_gene: TRBV18
abundance: few
j_gene: TRBJ1-5
CDR3aa: CASSRGTSQSNQPQHF

v_gene: TRBV4-1
abundance: once
j_gene: TRBJ1-4
CDR3aa: CASSLVTTNEKLFF

v_gene: TRBV6-1
abundance: -
j_gene: TRBJ2-1
CDR3aa: CASSDSLAGDEQFF

v_gene: TRBV6-5
abundance: -
j_gene: TRBJ1-5
CDR3aa: CASSLSGSRNQPQHF

v_gene: TRBV14
abundance: -
j_gene: TRBJ2-7
CDR3aa: CASSPTGSLEQYF

v_gene: TRBV25-1
abundance: -
j_gene: TRBJ2-5
CDR3aa: CAREGGARDRRWETQYF

v_gene: TRBV9
abundance: -
j_gene: TRBJ2-7
CDR3aa: CASSTGTTLYEQYF

v_gene: TRBV6-5
abundance: few
j_gene: TRBJ2-2
CDR3aa: CASSETSGRTGELFF

v_gene: TRBV14
abundance: -
j_gene: TRBJ2-4
CDR3aa: CASSQDRVLGNIQYF

v_gene: TRBV5-4
abundance: -
j_gene: TRBJ2-2
CDR3aa: CASSLELAGNTGELFF

v_gene: TRBV5-4
abundance: -
j_gene: TRBJ2-7
CDR3aa: CASSLASRSYEQYF

v_gene: TRBV18
abundance: -
j_gene: TRBJ2-1
CDR3aa: CASSLTSPSSYNEQFF

v_gene: TRBV11-3
abundance: -
j_gene: TRBJ2-2
CDR3aa: CASSLMGGNTGELFF

v_gene: TRBV7-3
abundance: -
j_gene: TRBJ1-6
CDR3aa: CASSHQDSPLHF

v_gene: TRBV6-5
abundance: -
j_gene: TRBJ2-5
CDR3aa: CASSNGETQYF

v_gene: TRBV2
abundance: few
j_gene: TRBJ2-5
CDR3aa: CASSESGGGTQYF

v_gene: TRBV18
abundance: -
j_gene: TRBJ2-2
CDR3aa: CASSPDSNTGELFF

v_gene: TRBV4-1
abundance: -
j_gene: TRBJ2-2
CDR3aa: CASSHPGQGAGELFF

v_gene: TRBV7-6
abundance: once
j_gene: TRBJ1-5
CDR3aa: CASSARGPGQPQHF

v_gene: TRBV11-1
abundance: -
j_gene: TRBJ2-1
CDR3aa: CASSLMGRANEQFF

v_gene: TRBV7-3
abundance: -
j_gene: TRBJ1-2
CDR3aa: CASSPKQGDYGYTF

v_gene: TRBV5-1
abundance: -
j_gene: TRBJ1-5
CDR3aa: CASSLEGYSNQPQHF

v_gene: TRBV30
abundance: -
j_gene: TRBJ1-5
CDR3aa: CAWSGGGDQPQHF

v_gene: TRBV6-4
abundance: -
j_gene: TRBJ2-1
CDR3aa: CASSAQPGDSYNEQFF